This T cell receptor beta chain was found in a study of response to subunit inactivated influenza vaccine. Germline-derived CDR1 and CDR2 are LNHNV and YYDKDF (reference sequence). The trim removed 3 bases at V and 5 bases at J, leaving 7 bases unmatched. This CDR3 region has 16 residues. TCRdb reprocessed the RT-PCR reads via MiXCR and lists one record per CDR3 protein. The table shows around 600,000 distinct CDR3 sequences, with approximately 10% occurring only once. These data were also filed under a second study, of T cells expressing NK-cell markers. That paper states: The cDNA for TCR beta came from 5'RACE template switching with UMIs.

The material was PBMCs from blood, obtained on the day of vaccination. This TCR came from a man aged 45-60 years who received an inactivated influenza vaccine. The chain joins TRBV15 to TRBJ1-1, with 12 positions matching TRBD1. The CDR3 nucleotides are TGTGCCACCAGCAGTGGGACAGGGGGCCGTTGGACTGAAGCTTTCTTT. It specifies CATSSGTGGRWTEAFF.